The clone carrying this TCR beta chain showed up just a few times. Its antigen is not identified. Germline V lookup: CDR1 KGHDR, CDR2 SFDVKD. The CDR3 contains 20 residues. Trimming at V came to 4 bases and at J to 7 bases, leaving 22 bases not matched to a gene. The time point here: persistent/refractory GD, antithyroid drugs over 5 years with positive TRAb. Researchers made the TCR library from RNA that was extracted from PBMCs. This sample was taken from a study of regulatory T cells in long-lasting Graves disease. Study summary: Over 5 years of antithyroid drugs with positive TSH receptor antibodies was taken to mean persistent Graves' disease. General observations from the study: Fewer public clonotypes were shared by new patients (around 990) than by persistent patients (around 2,900).

Arm-PCR of CDR3 regions with iRepertoire HTBI primers generated TCR beta libraries. Using its own MiXCR run on the multiplex PCR reads, TCRdb lists one record per CDR3 protein. Of around 400,000 distinct CDR3 sequences in the sample, 20% to 30% were seen once. This TCR came from a female donor with Graves disease. The source material was peripheral blood mononuclear cells (PBMCs), sampled when the disease was refractory, from a patient treated with antithyroid drugs. V is TRBV24-1 and J is TRBJ2-1, with TRBD1 matching over 9 bases. The CDR3 spells CATSDPGTGLGEDPGNEQFF. Here the CDR3 DNA reads TGTGCCACCAGTGACCCCGGGACAGGGTTAGGTGAGGACCCCGGGAATGAGCAGTTCTTC.